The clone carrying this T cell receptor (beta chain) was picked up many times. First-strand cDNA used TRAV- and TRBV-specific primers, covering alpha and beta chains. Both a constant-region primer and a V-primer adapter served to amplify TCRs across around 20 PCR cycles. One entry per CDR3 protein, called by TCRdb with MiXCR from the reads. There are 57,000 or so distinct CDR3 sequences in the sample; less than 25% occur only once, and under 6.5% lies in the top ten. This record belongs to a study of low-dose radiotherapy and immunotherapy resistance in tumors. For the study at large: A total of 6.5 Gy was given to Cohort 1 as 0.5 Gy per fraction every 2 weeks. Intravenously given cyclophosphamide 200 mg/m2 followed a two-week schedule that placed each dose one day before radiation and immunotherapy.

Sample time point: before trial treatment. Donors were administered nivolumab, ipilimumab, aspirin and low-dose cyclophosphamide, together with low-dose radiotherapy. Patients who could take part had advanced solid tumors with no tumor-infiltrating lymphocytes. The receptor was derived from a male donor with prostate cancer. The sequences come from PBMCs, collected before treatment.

CDR3 in amino acids: CASSPLASGSLGTDTQYF. DNA of the CDR3: TGTGCCAGCTCACCCCTCGCTAGCGGGAGCCTCGGCACAGATACGCAGTATTTT. This rearrangement joins TRBV18 to TRBJ2-3, with TRBD2 matching 10 bases. This CDR3 region has 18 residues. J lost 1 base, V lost 3 bases, and 10 bases had no gene match. CDR1 is KGHSH and CDR2 is LQKENI in the germline V gene.